This T cell receptor beta chain comes out of a study of identical twins. A remark on this clonotype: Antigen: not known.

Findings and limits, study-wide: With beta out-of-frame sequences, excess sharing by twins was weaker.

TCRdb fed the 5' RACE reads into MiXCR, producing one record per CDR3 protein. The sample includes under 800,000 distinct CDR3 sequences, approximately 21% of them seen just once. This CDR3 spans 14 amino acids. V dropped 6 bases and J dropped 2; count of bases not matched to a gene: 4. The sample was also linked to a second study, of T cells expressing NK-cell markers. As reported in that work: Each of over 5 donors carried dominant NKG2C+ clonotypes accounting for about 1.0-8% of CD8+ T cells.

The origin of this receptor is a woman younger than 30 in good health. Sequenced input: PBMCs. The chain links TRBV12-3 or TRBV12-4 to TRBJ2-4; 7 nucleotides agree with TRBD1. This CDR3 is CASRETGSKNIQYF. CDR3 DNA: TGTGCCAGCAGAGAGACAGGGTCCAAAAACATTCAGTACTTC.